These 18 T cell receptor beta chains were sequenced from one sample in a study of identifying expanded T cells in peripheral blood. Clones were read by immunoSEQ multiplex PCR, and TCRdb kept only the in-frame ones, dropping some. The data contain just over 90,000 clones, roughly 90% of them singletons. The source material was blood. All receptors come from a person between 18 and 75 years old in good health.

This chain connects TRBV10-2 to TRBJ2-3; 8 bases match TRBD2. CDR3 length: 17 amino acids. Germline V gene lookup returns CDR1 WSHSY and CDR2 SAAADI. With V trimmed by 2 bases and J by 3 bases, 10 bases remained unmatched. The CDR3 DNA follows: TGCGCCAGCAGTGAGAGCGGGAGAGGGATTTCTACAGATACGCAGTATTTT. Its protein product is CASSESGRGISTDTQYF.

This chain's CDR3 is CASSLMGQNYEQYF. The CDR3 region has the DNA TGCGCCAGCAGCTTGATGGGACAGAACTACGAGCAGTACTTC. The J gene is TRBJ2-7, the V gene TRBV5-1; 7 nucleotides agree with TRBD1. The V and J ends lost 1 base and 3 bases, in that order; junction bases with no gene match: 4. The CDR3 has 14 residues. The germline CDR1 and CDR2 sequences are SGHRS and YFSETQ.

V usage is TRBV29-1 and J usage is TRBJ2-1; TRBD1 might be the D (5 bases). The CDR3 is made up of 14 amino acids. The germline gives CDR1 SQVTM, CDR2 ANQGSEA. V shed 2 bases and J shed 0 bases, with 8 bases lying between them. CDR3 region: CSVEQGRSYNEQFF. DNA for the CDR3: TGCAGCGTTGAACAGGGCCGCTCCTACAATGAGCAGTTCTTC.

This chain connects TRBV6-6 to TRBJ1-4; D remains unclear. CDR1 and CDR2 (germline): MNHNY, SVGAGI (reference sequence). Trimming pared 0 bases from V and 7 bases from J, leaving 12 bases between. CDR3 length: 15 amino acids. The CDR3 protein is CASSYSKGEGEKLFF. As DNA, the CDR3 is TGTGCCAGCAGTTACTCGAAGGGAGAGGGTGAAAAACTGTTTTTT.

The chain employs TRBV19 and TRBJ1-2; 7 nucleotides line up with TRBD1. Germline loops: CDR1 LNHDA, CDR2 SQIVND (reference sequence). The CDR3 is 12 amino acids. The V and J ends lost 8 bases and 4 bases, in that order; junction bases with no gene match: 4. CDR3 nucleotide sequence: TGTGCCAGTCGACAGGGCTCCTATGGCTACACCTTC. Translating it yields CASRQGSYGYTF.

This rearrangement joins TRBV5-4 to TRBJ1-2, with 10 bases that match TRBD1. V shed 5 bases, J shed 0 bases, and the junction held 7 bases outside the gene matches. Per germline, CDR1 SGHNT and CDR2 YYREEE (reference sequence). This CDR3 has 16 residues. CDR3 sequence reads: CASRGGGTGANYGYTF. Written as DNA, the CDR3 is TGTGCCAGCAGGGGCGGGGGGACAGGGGCTAACTATGGCTACACCTTC.

The gene calls are TRBV7-9 and TRBJ2-3, with no clear D. Germline V gene sequence: CDR1 SEHNR, CDR2 FQNEAQ (reference sequence). The V end was cut by 5 bases, the J end by 0 bases, with 9 bases between. The CDR3 has 14 amino acids. The CDR3 sequence is CASSQTLSTDTQYF. The CDR3 DNA reads TGTGCCAGCAGCCAAACCCTTAGCACAGATACGCAGTATTTT.

The chain joins TRBV21-1 to TRBJ2-7; TRBD1 is the table's D call and was not checked against the DNA. TRBV21-1 represents a pseudogene. The CDR3 extends over 18 amino acids. CDR3 sequence: CASTQRGGQTGDNGEQYF. For the CDR3, the DNA is TGTGCCAGCACCCAAAGGGGGGGCCAGACAGGGGACAATGGAGAGCAGTACTTC.

V gene TRBV30 combines with J gene TRBJ2-2, with 10 positions matching TRBD2. V dropped 3 bases and J dropped 7; count of bases not matched to a gene: 11. CDR3 size: 16 residues. Germline CDR1 and CDR2: GTSNPN and SVGIG (reference sequence). Here the CDR3 reads CAWRGLAGEKFGELFF. The CDR3 nucleotides read TGTGCCTGGAGGGGTCTAGCGGGAGAAAAATTCGGGGAGCTGTTTTTT.

The chain is built from TRBV5-6 and TRBJ2-3; no reliable D call. This CDR3 comprises 12 residues. Deletions cut 2 bases from V and 3 bases from J, with 4 bases between. CDR1 SGHDT and CDR2 YYEEEE come from the germline V gene. For the CDR3, the DNA is TGTGCCAGCAGCTTATTTACAGATACGCAGTATTTT. This gives the protein CASSLFTDTQYF.

This sequence joins TRBV10-1 and TRBJ2-3, with D unclear. CDR3 length: 14 amino acids. V lost 0 bases to trimming and J lost 2 bases, with 6 bases between them. Germline-derived CDR1 and CDR2 are WNHNN and SYGVQD (reference sequence). The CDR3 DNA is TGCGCCAGCAGTGAGTCGGTCCTCACAGATACGCAGTATTTT. It specifies CASSESVLTDTQYF.

The rearrangement joins TRBV29-1 to TRBJ2-2, with 10 positions matching TRBD1. Germline values: CDR1 SQVTM, CDR2 ANQGSEA. CDR3 length: 16 residues. The V gene end was trimmed by 4 bases and the J gene end by 6 bases; junction bases not matched to a gene: 11. CDR3 nucleotides: TGCAGCGTTGGGAGAGGGGGACAGGGGAGATCCGGGGAGCTGTTTTTT. It codes for CSVGRGGQGRSGELFF.

This chain connects TRBV7-2 to TRBJ2-5, with TRBD2 identical over 8 bases. V lost 2 bases to trimming and J lost 5 bases; unmatched junction nucleotides: 7. Germline V gene lookup returns CDR1 SGHTA and CDR2 FQGNSA. The CDR3 covers 15 residues. CDR3 amino acids: CASSLRAGRGETQYF. The CDR3 DNA sequence: TGTGCCAGCAGCTTAAGAGCCGGGAGGGGGGAGACCCAGTACTTC.

The gene calls are TRBV4-1 and TRBJ2-1; TRBD1 agrees at 8 bases. CDR3 length equals 16 residues. Germline loops: CDR1 MGHRA, CDR2 YSYEKL. V shed 1 base, J shed 3 bases, and the junction held 5 bases outside the gene matches. CDR3 sequence: CASSQAAGTGYNEQFF. DNA of the CDR3: TGCGCCAGCAGCCAAGCCGCCGGGACAGGCTACAATGAGCAGTTCTTC.

This chain joins TRBV15 and TRBJ2-2; 7 nucleotides line up with TRBD1. Germline V gives CDR1 LNHNV, CDR2 YYDKDF (reference sequence). CDR3 length: 15 amino acids. The junction had 5 bases not matched to a gene; V was cut back by 0 bases and J by 7 bases. This CDR3 is CATSRDGQASGELFF. For the CDR3, the DNA is TGTGCCACCAGCAGAGATGGACAGGCGAGCGGGGAGCTGTTTTTT.

This chain links TRBV25-1 with TRBJ2-2; 7 bases are a match to TRBD1. The ends lost 4 bases at V and 0 bases at J; junction bases unmatched: 2. The CDR3 spans 15 residues. CDR1 and CDR2 (germline): MGHDK, SYGVNS. CDR3 loop: CASSGGTANTGELFF. The CDR3 nucleotides are TGTGCCAGCAGTGGTGGGACAGCGAACACCGGGGAGCTGTTTTTT.

This rearrangement joins TRBV19 to TRBJ1-5; D is undetermined. V shed 4 bases and J shed 0 bases, with 10 bases lying between them. The CDR3 totals 15 residues. Germline assignment: CDR1 LNHDA and CDR2 SQIVND (reference sequence). CDR3: CASSRRRDSNQPQHF. CDR3 in DNA: TGTGCCAGTAGTAGGAGGAGGGATAGCAATCAGCCCCAGCATTTT.

This clone qualifies as medium-sized (0.01 to 0.1%). The chain links TRBV15 to TRBJ2-7; possibly TRBD2 for D (5 bases). Germline lookup yields CDR1 LNHNV and CDR2 YYDKDF (reference sequence). Deletions cut 2 bases from V and 2 bases from J, with 13 bases between. The CDR3 length is 15 residues. The CDR3 nucleotides read TGTGCCACCAGCAGAAGCTCGGACGGGGCCTACGAGCAGTACTTC. Residues: CATSRSSDGAYEQYF. The full variable domain, in which reference TRBV15 and TRBJ2-7 provide the parts outside the CDR3, is DAMVIQNPRYQVTQFGKPVTLSCSQTLNHNVMYWYQQKSSQAPKLLFHYYDKDFNNEADTPDNFQSRRPNTSFCFLDIRSPGLGDTAMYLCATSRSSDGAYEQYFGPGTRLTVT.